This TCR beta chain is drawn from a study of beta chain features in type 1 diabetes. Study in general: Patients and healthy donors were similar in age, gender and cell yields.

This CDR3 comprises 14 residues. Trimming removed 3 bases at V and 1 base at J, with 11 bases between. Germline CDR1 reads SGHNT; CDR2 reads YYREEE (reference sequence). This clone was detected once. The antigen is not known. The entirety of the isolated RNA underwent reverse transcription, so expressed TCRB transcripts were sequenced. Clones were sequenced by immunoSEQ multiplex PCR, and TCRdb holds only the in-frame ones, with some missing. The sample holds hundreds of thousands of clones, over 25% seen once. The study's findings and limits: Patients' naive, central memory and regulatory TCRB repertoires appeared more alike than those of healthy donors. Whether HLA type affects TCRB rearrangement stayed undetermined in the present work.

Sorted cells reached over 95% purity in every population. Sequenced: naive CD4+ T cells from blood. This clonotype was sampled from a man between 18 and 29 years old in good health. The J gene is TRBJ2-7, the V gene TRBV5-4; D remains ambiguous. Here the CDR3 DNA reads TGTGCCAGCAGCTCACCGGACGGTTCCTACGAGCAGTACTTC. It is translated as CASSSPDGSYEQYF.